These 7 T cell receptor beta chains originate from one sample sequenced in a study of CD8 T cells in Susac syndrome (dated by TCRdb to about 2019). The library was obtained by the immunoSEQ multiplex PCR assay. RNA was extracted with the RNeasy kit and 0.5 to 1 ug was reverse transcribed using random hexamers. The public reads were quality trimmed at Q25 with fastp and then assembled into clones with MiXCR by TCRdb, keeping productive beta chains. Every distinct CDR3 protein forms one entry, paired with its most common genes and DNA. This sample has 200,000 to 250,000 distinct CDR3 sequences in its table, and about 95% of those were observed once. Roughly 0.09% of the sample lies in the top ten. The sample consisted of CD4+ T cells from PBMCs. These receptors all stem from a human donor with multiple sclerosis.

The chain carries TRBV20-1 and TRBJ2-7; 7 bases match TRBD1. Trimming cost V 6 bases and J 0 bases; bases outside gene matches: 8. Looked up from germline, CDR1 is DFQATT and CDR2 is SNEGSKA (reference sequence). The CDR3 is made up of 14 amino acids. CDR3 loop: CSAAKTGSSYEQYF. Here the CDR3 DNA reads TGCAGTGCCGCTAAGACAGGGAGCTCCTACGAGCAGTACTTC.

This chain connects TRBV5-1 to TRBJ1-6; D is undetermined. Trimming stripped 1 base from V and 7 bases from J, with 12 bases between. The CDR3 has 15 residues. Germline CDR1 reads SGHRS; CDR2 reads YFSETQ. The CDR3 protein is CASSLSAVSNSPLHF. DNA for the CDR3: TGCGCCAGCAGCTTGTCGGCAGTGTCAAATTCACCCCTCCACTTT.

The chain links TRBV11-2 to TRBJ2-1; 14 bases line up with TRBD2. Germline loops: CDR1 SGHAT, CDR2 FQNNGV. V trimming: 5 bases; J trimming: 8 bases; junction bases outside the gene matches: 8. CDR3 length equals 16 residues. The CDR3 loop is CASSTRTSGGRDEQFF. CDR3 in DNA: TGTGCCAGCAGCACCCGGACTAGCGGGGGGAGGGATGAGCAGTTCTTC.

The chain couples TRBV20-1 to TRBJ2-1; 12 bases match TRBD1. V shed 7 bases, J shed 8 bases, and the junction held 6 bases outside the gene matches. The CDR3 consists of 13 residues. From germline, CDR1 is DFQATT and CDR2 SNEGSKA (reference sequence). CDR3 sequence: CSGGTGGLDEQFF. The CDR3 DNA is TGCAGTGGGGGGACAGGGGGCCTGGATGAGCAGTTCTTC.

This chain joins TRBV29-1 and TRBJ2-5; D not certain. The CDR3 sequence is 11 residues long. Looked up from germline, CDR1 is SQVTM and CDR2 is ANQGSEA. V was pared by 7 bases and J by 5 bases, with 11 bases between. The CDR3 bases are TGCAGCGGCGTGTTATTGGAGACCCAGTACTTC. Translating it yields CSGVLLETQYF.

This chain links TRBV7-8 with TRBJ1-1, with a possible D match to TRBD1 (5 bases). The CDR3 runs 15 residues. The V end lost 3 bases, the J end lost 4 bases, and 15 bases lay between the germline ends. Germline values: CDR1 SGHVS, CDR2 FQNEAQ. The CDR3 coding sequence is TGTGCCAGCAGCTTGGGACCCGGGGGAGGCACTGAAGCTTTCTTT. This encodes CASSLGPGGGTEAFF. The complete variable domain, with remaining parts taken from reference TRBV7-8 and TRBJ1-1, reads GAGVSQSPRYKVAKRGQDVALRCDPISGHVSLFWYQQALGQGPEFLTYFQNEAQLDKSGLPSDRFFAERPEGSVSTLKIQRTQQEDSAVYLCASSLGPGGGTEAFFGQGTRLTVV.

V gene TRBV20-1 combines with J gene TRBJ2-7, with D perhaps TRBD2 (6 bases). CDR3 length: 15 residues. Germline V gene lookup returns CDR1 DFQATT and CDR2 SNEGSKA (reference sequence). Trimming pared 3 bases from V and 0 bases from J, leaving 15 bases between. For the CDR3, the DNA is TGCAGTGCTAGCTTCGTCGGCGGGACCTCCTACGAGCAGTACTTC. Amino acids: CSASFVGGTSYEQYF.